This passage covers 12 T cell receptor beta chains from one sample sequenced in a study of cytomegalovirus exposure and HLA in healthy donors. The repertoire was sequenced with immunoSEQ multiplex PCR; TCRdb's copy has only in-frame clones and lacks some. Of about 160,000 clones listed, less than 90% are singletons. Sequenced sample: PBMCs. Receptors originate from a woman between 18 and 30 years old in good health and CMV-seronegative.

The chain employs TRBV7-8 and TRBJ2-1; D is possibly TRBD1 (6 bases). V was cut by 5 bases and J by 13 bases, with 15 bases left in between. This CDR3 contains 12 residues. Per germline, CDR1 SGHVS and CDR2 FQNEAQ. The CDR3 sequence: CASSTSPGHQFF. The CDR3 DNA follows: TGTGCCAGCAGCACTTCGCCGGGACACCAGTTCTTC.

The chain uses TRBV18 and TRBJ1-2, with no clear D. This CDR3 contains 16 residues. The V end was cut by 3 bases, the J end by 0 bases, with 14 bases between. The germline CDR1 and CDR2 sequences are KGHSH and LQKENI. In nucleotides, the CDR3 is TGTGCCAGCTCACCTACAGAGACACATACTAACTATGGCTACACCTTC. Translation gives CASSPTETHTNYGYTF.

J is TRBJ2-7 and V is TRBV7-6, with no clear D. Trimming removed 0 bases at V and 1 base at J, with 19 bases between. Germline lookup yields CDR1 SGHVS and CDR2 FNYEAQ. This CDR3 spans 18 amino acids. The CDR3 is CASSLAHAPTSTSYEQYF. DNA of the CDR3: TGTGCCAGCAGCTTAGCCCATGCCCCTACGAGTACTTCCTACGAGCAGTACTTC.

The CDR3 bases are TGTGCCAGCTCACCTAGCGAAAGCTCTGGGGCCAACGTCCTGACTTTC. Translation gives CASSPSESSGANVLTF. V and J are TRBV18 and TRBJ2-6; D is possibly TRBD2 (5 bases). There are 16 residues in the CDR3. Trimming removed 3 bases from V and 0 bases from J, with 9 bases in between. Germline loops: CDR1 KGHSH, CDR2 LQKENI.

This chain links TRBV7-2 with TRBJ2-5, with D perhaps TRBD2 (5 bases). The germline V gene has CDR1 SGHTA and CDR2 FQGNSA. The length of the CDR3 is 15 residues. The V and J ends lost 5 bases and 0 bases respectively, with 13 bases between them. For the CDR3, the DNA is TGTGCCAGCAGCAAACTAGGGTCGTACCAAGAGACCCAGTACTTC. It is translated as CASSKLGSYQETQYF.

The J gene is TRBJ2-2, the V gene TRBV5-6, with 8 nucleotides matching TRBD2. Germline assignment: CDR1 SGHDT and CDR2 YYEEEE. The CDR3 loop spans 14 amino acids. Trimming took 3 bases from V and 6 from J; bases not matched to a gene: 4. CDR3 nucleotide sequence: TGTGCCAGCAGCTGGGGCGGGGGGCCCGGGGAGCTGTTTTTT. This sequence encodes CASSWGGGPGELFF.

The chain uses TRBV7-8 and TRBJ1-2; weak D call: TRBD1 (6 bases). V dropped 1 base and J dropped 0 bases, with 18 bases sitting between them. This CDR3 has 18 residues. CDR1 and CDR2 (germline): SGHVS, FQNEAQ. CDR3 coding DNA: TGTGCCAGCAGCTTAGGGACAGAGGGACTACAATCTAACTATGGCTACACCTTC. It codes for CASSLGTEGLQSNYGYTF.

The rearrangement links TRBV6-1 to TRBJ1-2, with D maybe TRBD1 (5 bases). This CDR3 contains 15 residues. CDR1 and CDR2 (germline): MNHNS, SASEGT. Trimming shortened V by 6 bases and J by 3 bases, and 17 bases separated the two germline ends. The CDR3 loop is CASRVQGWLDYGYTF. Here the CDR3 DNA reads TGTGCCAGCAGGGTCCAGGGTTGGTTAGACTATGGCTACACCTTC.

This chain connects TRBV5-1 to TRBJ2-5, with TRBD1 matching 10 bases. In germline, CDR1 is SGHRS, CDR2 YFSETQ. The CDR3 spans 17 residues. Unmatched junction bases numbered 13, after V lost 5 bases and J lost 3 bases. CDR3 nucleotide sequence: TGCGCCAGCAGTTCTACCTCTGGGGGACAGGGGAAAGAGACCCAGTACTTC. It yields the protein CASSSTSGGQGKETQYF.

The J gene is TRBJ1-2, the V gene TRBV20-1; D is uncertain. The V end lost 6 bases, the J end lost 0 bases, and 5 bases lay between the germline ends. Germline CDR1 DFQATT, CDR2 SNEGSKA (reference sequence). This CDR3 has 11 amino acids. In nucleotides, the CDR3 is TGCAGTGCCCTAGCTAACTATGGCTACACCTTC. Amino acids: CSALANYGYTF.

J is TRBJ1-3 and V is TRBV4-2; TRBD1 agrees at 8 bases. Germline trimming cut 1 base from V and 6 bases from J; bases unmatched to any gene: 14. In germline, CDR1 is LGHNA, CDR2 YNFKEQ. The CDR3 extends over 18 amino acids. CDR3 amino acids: CASSQVHLPTGAQNTIYF. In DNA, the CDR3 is TGTGCCAGCAGCCAAGTCCACCTTCCGACAGGGGCCCAAAACACCATATATTTT.

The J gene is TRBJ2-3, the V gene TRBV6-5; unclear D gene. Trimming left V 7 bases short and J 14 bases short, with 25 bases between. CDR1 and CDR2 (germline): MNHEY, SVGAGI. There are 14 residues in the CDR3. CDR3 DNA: TGTGCCAGCACCTCTCCCAGACTCTCGGAAGTACGGTATTTT. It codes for CASTSPRLSEVRYF.